This paragraph covers one T cell receptor (beta chain) sequence. Sequencing used immunoSEQ multiplex PCR; TCRdb keeps in-frame clones, though not all of them. This repertoire shows about 19,000 clones, around 85% found once; its top ten account for roughly 1.2%. The entry originates in a study of preoperative IRX-2 immunotherapy in early breast cancer. The CDR3 runs 12 residues. Germline CDR1 and CDR2: LNHDA and SQIVND (reference sequence). V dropped 7 bases and J dropped 5 bases, with 11 bases sitting between them. Treatment specified: preoperative locoregional IRX-2 cytokine immunotherapy. Patients received preoperative, locoregional IRX-2 cytokine immunotherapy in a phase Ib study.

The TCR originated in a human donor with breast cancer. The specimen was lymph node tissue, collected after IRX-2 immunotherapy. The chain links TRBV19 to TRBJ1-2, with a weak D call TRBD1 (6 bases). CDR3 nucleotides: TGTGCCAGTACCACTCAGGGGTATGGCTACACCTTC. Amino acid sequence: CASTTQGYGYTF.